This T cell receptor beta chain came from a study of blood T cells in healthy people across ages. This clonotype appeared many times. Then a second PCR, running about 6 to 12 cycles, was carried out with a sample-barcoded 5' primer and a J-beta primer mix. TCRdb independently ran MiXCR on the 5' RACE reads; one entry per CDR3 protein. The table shows 590,000 or so distinct CDR3 sequences, with roughly 31% occurring only once. The origin of this receptor is an elderly woman in good health. Sequenced sample: blood.

CDR3: CASSNDISNQPQHF. The CDR3 nucleotides read TGTGCCAGCAGTAACGACATTAGCAATCAGCCCCAGCATTTT. This chain links TRBV6-2 or TRBV6-3 with TRBJ1-5; D ambiguous. The CDR3 runs 14 residues. V was trimmed by 5 bases and J by 0 bases, leaving 8 bases between them. Germline loops: CDR1 MNHEY, CDR2 SVGEGT.